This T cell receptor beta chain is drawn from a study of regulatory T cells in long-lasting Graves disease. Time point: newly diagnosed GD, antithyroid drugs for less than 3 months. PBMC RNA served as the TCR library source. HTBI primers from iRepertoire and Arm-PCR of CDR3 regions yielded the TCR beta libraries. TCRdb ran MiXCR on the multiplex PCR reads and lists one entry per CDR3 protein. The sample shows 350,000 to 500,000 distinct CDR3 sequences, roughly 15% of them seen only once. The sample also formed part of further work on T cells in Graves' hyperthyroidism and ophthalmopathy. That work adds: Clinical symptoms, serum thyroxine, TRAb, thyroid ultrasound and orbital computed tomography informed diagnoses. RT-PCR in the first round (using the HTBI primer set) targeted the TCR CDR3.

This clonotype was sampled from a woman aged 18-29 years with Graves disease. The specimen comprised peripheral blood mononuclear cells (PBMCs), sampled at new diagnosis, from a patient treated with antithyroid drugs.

CDR3 sequence: CASSSSASNTGELFF. CDR3 bases: TGTGCCAGCAGCTCTAGCGCATCGAACACCGGGGAGCTGTTTTTT. The chain recombines TRBV7-2 with TRBJ2-2; TRBD2 is a possible D gene (6 bases). V lost 4 bases to trimming and J lost 0 bases, with 9 bases between them. The CDR3 has 15 amino acids. Germline CDR1 SGHTA, CDR2 FQGNSA.